Below, 13 T cell receptor beta chains from the same sample are listed, as sequenced in a study of PD-1 blockade in classical Hodgkin lymphoma. Time point indicated: cycle 4 day 1 (C4D1), after 6 weeks of nivolumab. Relapses following autologous stem cell transplantation were seen in all patients, with brentuximab vedotin exposure varying. This table comes from immunoSEQ multiplex PCR, and its TCRdb copy is limited to in-frame clones, with some not included. The sample lists more than 95,000 clones, more than 70% occurring once. The sequencing here drew on peripheral blood mononuclear cells (PBMCs), taken before the fourth cycle of nivolumab. These receptors were collected from a human donor with classical Hodgkin lymphoma.

The chain links TRBV4-1 to TRBJ2-7; D is perhaps TRBD1 (5 bases). This CDR3 spans 14 amino acids. Germline CDR1 and CDR2: MGHRA and YSYEKL. The V and J ends lost 1 base and 2 bases respectively, with 9 bases between them. CDR3 protein: CASSQGQRTYEQYF. The DNA for the CDR3 is TGCGCCAGCAGCCAAGGACAGAGGACCTACGAGCAGTACTTC.

This rearrangement joins TRBV19 to TRBJ1-1, with D perhaps matching TRBD1 (6 bases). The CDR3 length is 14 residues. Per the germline V gene, CDR1 is LNHDA and CDR2 is SQIVND (reference sequence). Trimming stripped 6 bases from V and 0 bases from J, with 11 bases between. The CDR3 DNA sequence: TGTGCCAGTAGCCGACAGGAGATGAACACTGAAGCTTTCTTT. Protein: CASSRQEMNTEAFF.

The chain has TRBV7-2 and TRBJ1-5, with unresolved D. This CDR3 region has 14 residues. Germline V CDR1 and CDR2: SGHTA, FQGNSA. V lost 4 bases, J lost 0 bases, and 7 bases lay in between. In DNA form, the CDR3 reads TGTGCCAGCAGCTCCAGAAATAGCAATCAGCCCCAGCATTTT. It specifies CASSSRNSNQPQHF.

The chain is built from TRBV12-5 and TRBJ1-1; D perhaps matches TRBD1 (5 bases). The CDR3 length is 14 residues. The V end was cut by 0 bases, the J end by 10 bases, with 15 bases between. From germline, CDR1 is LGHNT and CDR2 FRNRAP. CDR3 DNA: TGTGCTAGTGGTTTGGTCTCTCTTCTGGGGGGAGCTTTCTTT. Translated, it gives CASGLVSLLGGAFF.

The V gene is TRBV10-3, the J gene TRBJ2-1, with 8 positions matching TRBD1. CDR1 ENHRY and CDR2 SYGVKD come from the germline V gene. Trimming cost V 11 bases and J 0 bases; bases outside gene matches: 9. CDR3 length equals 15 residues. The CDR3 DNA reads as TGTGCCGCAGGGAATCAGGGGGCCTCCTACAATGAGCAGTTCTTC. Translated: CAAGNQGASYNEQFF.

The chain couples TRBV9 to TRBJ2-7; D not resolved. Germline V gives CDR1 SGDLS, CDR2 YYNGEE. The V end was cut by 0 bases, the J end by 4 bases, with 14 bases between. The CDR3 has 15 residues. The CDR3 nucleotides are TGTGCCAGCAGCGTAGGCCCCACTGTAACTTACGAGCAGTACTTC. Translated, it gives CASSVGPTVTYEQYF.

This sequence joins TRBV7-2 and TRBJ1-2; a weak D match, TRBD1 (6 bases). Trimming cost V 3 bases and J 6 bases, with 11 bases left between them. The CDR3 is made up of 13 amino acids. CDR1 is SGHTA and CDR2 is FQGNSA in the germline V gene. The DNA for the CDR3 is TGTGCCAGCAGCTTCACAGGGACGGATGGCTACACCTTC. Its translation is CASSFTGTDGYTF.

This clone was observed a single time. The CDR3 protein is CASSPGLAGNYEQYF. The CDR3 nucleotides are TGTGCCAGCTCTCCGGGACTAGCGGGAAACTACGAGCAGTACTTC. This chain connects TRBV18 to TRBJ2-7, with 13 positions matching TRBD2. This CDR3 is built from 15 residues. V lost 6 bases to trimming and J lost 3 bases; unmatched junction nucleotides: 5. The germline V gene encodes CDR1 KGHSH and CDR2 LQKENI.

In its sample, this clone was seen a few times. The rearrangement uses TRBV12-5 and TRBJ2-2; D may be TRBD2 (5 bases). This CDR3 is built from 13 residues. V lost 9 bases and J lost 1, with 9 bases in between. CDR1 and CDR2 from the germline V gene are LGHNT and FRNRAP. The CDR3 sequence: CARGAMNTGELFF. The CDR3 nucleotides are TGTGCTAGGGGAGCCATGAACACCGGGGAGCTGTTTTTT.

The rearrangement uses TRBV11-2 and TRBJ1-2, with 8 nucleotides matching TRBD1. The germline V gene has CDR1 SGHAT and CDR2 FQNNGV. The CDR3 has 14 residues. Trimming at V came to 5 bases and at J to 4 bases, leaving 6 bases not matched to a gene. The CDR3 DNA reads as TGTGCCAGCAGCATGGACAGGGTTTCCTATGGCTACACCTTC. This encodes CASSMDRVSYGYTF.

CDR3 bases: TGCGCCAGCAGCCAATCGTCCTGGACAGTGGGGAATCAGCCCCAGCATTTT. This sequence encodes CASSQSSWTVGNQPQHF. The chain combines TRBV4-3 with TRBJ1-5, with a weak D call TRBD1 (6 bases). CDR3 size: 17 residues. CDR1 and CDR2 from the germline V gene are LGHNA and YSLEER. V was pared by 2 bases and J by 4 bases, with 18 bases between.

The rearrangement links TRBV5-4 to TRBJ2-5, with D unresolved. Per the germline V gene, CDR1 is SGHNT and CDR2 is YYREEE (reference sequence). The germline V and J ends were trimmed by 5 bases and 2 bases, with 10 bases remaining between them. The length of the CDR3 is 13 residues. The chain's CDR3 is CASSPQGQETQYF. For the CDR3, the DNA is TGTGCCAGCAGTCCACAAGGTCAAGAGACCCAGTACTTC. Drawing the rest from reference TRBV5-4 and TRBJ2-5, the complete variable domain is ETGVTQSPTHLIKTRGQQVTLRCSSQSGHNTVSWYQQALGQGPQFIFQYYREEENGRGNFPPRFSGLQFPNYSSELNVNALELDDSALYLCASSPQGQETQYFGPGTRLLVL.

The V and J genes are TRBV2 and TRBJ1-5; D unclear. The V and J ends lost 4 bases and 2 bases respectively, with 6 bases between them. From germline, CDR1 is SNHLY and CDR2 FYNNEI. The CDR3 runs to 13 residues. CDR3 sequence (DNA): TGTGCCAGCAGTGTGCTTCGCAATCAGCCCCAGCATTTT. Its translation is CASSVLRNQPQHF.